The 8 T cell receptor beta chains below were found in one sample sequenced in a study of shared clonotypes between healthy human individuals (dated by TCRdb to about 2020). Libraries were made using the immunoSEQ multiplex PCR assay. TCRdb provides this immuneACCESS table in a form limited to in-frame rearrangements. Some clones are lacking; in checked studies, under half of them reflect an unresolved V gene, and why the rest are absent is not known. In this sample the table shows about 2.1 million clones, more than 85% of which occur a single time. Roughly 1.7% of the sample comes from the top ten. For the CD8 naive samples, CD45RO-negative cells were positively selected for CCR7, yielding a CD45RA+CCR7+ population from which TemRA cells were excluded. Sample: naive CD8+ T cells from PBMCs. Per the publication, the cell subset or site label means: CD45RA+CCR7+. These receptors were collected from a man between 18 and 35 years old in good health. Some clones in this sample may be carry-over from other donors' samples.

The chain is built from TRBV5-6 and TRBJ2-7; 8 bases are shared with TRBD1. The germline V gene has CDR1 SGHDT and CDR2 YYEEEE. With V trimmed by 4 bases and J by 5 bases, 5 bases remained unmatched. The CDR3 contains 13 residues. The CDR3 loop is CASSRTGLHEQYF. CDR3 sequence (DNA): TGTGCCAGCAGCAGGACAGGGCTCCACGAGCAGTACTTC.

The chain recombines TRBV28 with TRBJ2-1; TRBD2 might be the D (6 bases). The V end lost 5 bases, the J end lost 0 bases, and 17 bases lay between the germline ends. CDR3 length: 17 amino acids. Germline assignment: CDR1 MDHEN and CDR2 SYDVKM. Here the CDR3 DNA reads TGTGCCAGCAGTGCCATTGAAGCGGGTAGCTCCTACAATGAGCAGTTCTTC. This codes for CASSAIEAGSSYNEQFF.

V and J are TRBV9 and TRBJ2-6; D possibly corresponds to TRBD2 (5 bases). CDR3 length: 17 residues. Trimming cost V 4 bases and J 0 bases, with 14 bases left between them. In germline, CDR1 is SGDLS, CDR2 YYNGEE. As DNA, the CDR3 is TGTGCCAGCAGCCTGAGGACTTCCCCCTCTGGGGCCAACGTCCTGACTTTC. Its translation: CASSLRTSPSGANVLTF.

This clone appeared a single time. The chain employs TRBV7-9 and TRBJ2-1; D remains unclear. The CDR3 has 12 amino acids. Trimming removed 7 bases from V and 5 bases from J, with 9 bases in between. The germline V gene has CDR1 SEHNR and CDR2 FQNEAQ (reference sequence). CDR3 loop: CASTAVNNEQFF. For the CDR3, the DNA is TGTGCCAGCACCGCAGTTAACAATGAGCAGTTCTTC.

This chain links TRBV4-1 with TRBJ2-1, with 16 bases matching TRBD2. The CDR3 contains 19 residues. J was trimmed by 4 bases and V by 5 bases; bases with no gene match: 11. Germline V gene sequence: CDR1 MGHRA, CDR2 YSYEKL. CDR3 amino acids: CASSTPGTSGRGTYNEQFF. The DNA of the CDR3 is TGCGCCAGCAGCACGCCCGGGACTAGCGGGAGGGGGACATACAATGAGCAGTTCTTC.

V is TRBV27 and J is TRBJ2-7; D remains unclear. Germline lookup yields CDR1 MNHEY and CDR2 SMNVEV (reference sequence). V was trimmed by 1 base and J by 2 bases, leaving 9 bases between them. CDR3 length: 14 amino acids. This CDR3 reads CASSLLAHPYEQYF. Here the CDR3 DNA reads TGTGCCAGCAGTTTATTGGCGCATCCCTACGAGCAGTACTTC.

Regarding this clone: Sequence at one end of the junction differs from germline and may be a read error. The chain has TRBV10-1 and TRBJ2-4, with 12 bases fitting TRBD2. CDR1 is WNHNN and CDR2 is SYGVQD in the germline V gene (reference sequence). The CDR3 has 21 residues. The chain's CDR3 is CARSDGASGRAVEGAKNIQYF. The DNA for the CDR3 is TGCGCCCGCAGTGATGGGGCTAGCGGGAGGGCCGTTGAGGGGGCCAAAAACATTCAGTACTTC.

V is TRBV5-4 and J is TRBJ2-7; 7 bases agree with TRBD2. Germline values: CDR1 SGHNT, CDR2 YYREEE (reference sequence). This CDR3 contains 15 residues. V dropped 2 bases and J dropped 5; count of bases not matched to a gene: 10. The CDR3 here is CASSFRRENSNEQYF. The CDR3 DNA is TGTGCCAGCAGCTTTAGGCGGGAGAACAGCAACGAGCAGTACTTC. Filled out from reference TRBV5-4 and TRBJ2-7, the complete variable domain reads ETGVTQSPTHLIKTRGQQVTLRCSSQSGHNTVSWYQQALGQGPQFIFQYYREEENGRGNFPPRFSGLQFPNYSSELNVNALELDDSALYLCASSFRRENSNEQYFGPGTRLTVT.